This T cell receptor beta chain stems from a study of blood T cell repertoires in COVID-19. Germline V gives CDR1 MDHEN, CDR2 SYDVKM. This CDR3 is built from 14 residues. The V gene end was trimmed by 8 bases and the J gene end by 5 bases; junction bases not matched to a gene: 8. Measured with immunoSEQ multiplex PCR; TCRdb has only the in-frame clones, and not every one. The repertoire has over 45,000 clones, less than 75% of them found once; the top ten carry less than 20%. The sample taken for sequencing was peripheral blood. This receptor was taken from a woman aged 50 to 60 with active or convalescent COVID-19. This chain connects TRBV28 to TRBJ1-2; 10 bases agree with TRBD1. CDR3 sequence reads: CASLEPGQGYGYTF. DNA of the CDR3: TGTGCCAGCCTTGAACCGGGACAGGGGTATGGCTACACCTTC.